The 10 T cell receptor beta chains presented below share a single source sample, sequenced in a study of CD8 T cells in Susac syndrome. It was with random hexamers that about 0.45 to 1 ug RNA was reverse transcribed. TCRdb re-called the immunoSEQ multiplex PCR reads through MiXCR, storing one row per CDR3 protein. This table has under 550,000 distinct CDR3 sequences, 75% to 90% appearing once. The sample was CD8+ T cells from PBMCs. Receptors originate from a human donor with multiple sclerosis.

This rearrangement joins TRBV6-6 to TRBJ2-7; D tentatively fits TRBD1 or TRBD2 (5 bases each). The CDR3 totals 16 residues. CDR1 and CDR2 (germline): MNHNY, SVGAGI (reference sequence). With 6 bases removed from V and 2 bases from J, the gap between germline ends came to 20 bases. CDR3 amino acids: CASSHLPGRVTYEQYF. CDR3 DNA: TGTGCCAGCAGCCACCTTCCGGGACGGGTAACCTACGAGCAGTACTTC.

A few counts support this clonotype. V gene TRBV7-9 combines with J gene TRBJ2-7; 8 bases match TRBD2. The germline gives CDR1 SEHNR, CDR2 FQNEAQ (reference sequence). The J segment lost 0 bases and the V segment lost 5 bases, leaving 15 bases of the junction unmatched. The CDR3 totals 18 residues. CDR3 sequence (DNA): TGTGCCAGCAGCACGGGGGGGGCTGGGACTGAAGCCTCCTACGAGCAGTACTTC. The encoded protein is CASSTGGAGTEASYEQYF.

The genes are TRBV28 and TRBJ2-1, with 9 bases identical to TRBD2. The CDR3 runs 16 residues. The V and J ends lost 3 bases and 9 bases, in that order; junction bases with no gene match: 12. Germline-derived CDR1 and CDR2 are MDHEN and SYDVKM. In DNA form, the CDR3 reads TGTGCCAGCAGTTTTTCGGGACTAGCTGGAGTCGTTGAGCAGTTCTTC. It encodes CASSFSGLAGVVEQFF.

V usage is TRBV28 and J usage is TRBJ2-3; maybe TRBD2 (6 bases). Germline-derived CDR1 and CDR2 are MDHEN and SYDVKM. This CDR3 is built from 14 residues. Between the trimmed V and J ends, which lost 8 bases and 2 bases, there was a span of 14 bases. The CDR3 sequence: CASSGGDYTDTQYF. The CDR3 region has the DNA TGTGCCAGCTCCGGAGGGGATTACACAGATACGCAGTATTTT.

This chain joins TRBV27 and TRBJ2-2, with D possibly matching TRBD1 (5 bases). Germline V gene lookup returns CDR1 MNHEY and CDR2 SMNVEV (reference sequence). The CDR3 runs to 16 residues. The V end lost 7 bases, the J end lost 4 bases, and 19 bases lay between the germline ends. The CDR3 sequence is CASTLNGDQGTGELFF. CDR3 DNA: TGTGCCAGCACTCTCAATGGGGATCAGGGCACCGGGGAGCTGTTTTTT.

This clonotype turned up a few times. The CDR3 DNA follows: TGTGCCAGTAGTCTACAGGGAGGATGGACTGAAGCTTTCTTT. As protein: CASSLQGGWTEAFF. The genes are TRBV19 and TRBJ1-1; weak D call: TRBD1 (6 bases). Trimming took off 5 bases at V and 5 bases at J, with 15 bases between the two ends. The CDR3 is 14 residues long. Germline V gene lookup returns CDR1 LNHDA and CDR2 SQIVND (reference sequence).

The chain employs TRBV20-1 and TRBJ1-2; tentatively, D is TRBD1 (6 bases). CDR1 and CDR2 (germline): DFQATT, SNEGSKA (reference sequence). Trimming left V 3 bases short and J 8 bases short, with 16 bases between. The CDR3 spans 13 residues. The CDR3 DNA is TGCAGTGCTAGTTATTCAGGGGAAAGCGGCTACACCTTC. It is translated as CSASYSGESGYTF.

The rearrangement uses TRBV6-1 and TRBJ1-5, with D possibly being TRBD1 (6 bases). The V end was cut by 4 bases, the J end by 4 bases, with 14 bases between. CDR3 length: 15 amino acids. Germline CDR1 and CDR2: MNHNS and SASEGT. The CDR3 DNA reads TGTGCCAGCAGTGGGACAGCCGCCGCGAATCAGCCCCAGCATTTT. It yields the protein CASSGTAAANQPQHF.

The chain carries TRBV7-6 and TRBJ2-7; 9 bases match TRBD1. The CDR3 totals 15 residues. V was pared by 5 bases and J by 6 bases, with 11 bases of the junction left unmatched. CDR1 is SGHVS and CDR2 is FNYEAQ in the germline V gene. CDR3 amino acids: CASSPSPGTGPEQYF. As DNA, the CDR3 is TGTGCCAGCAGCCCCAGTCCCGGGACAGGGCCCGAGCAGTACTTC.

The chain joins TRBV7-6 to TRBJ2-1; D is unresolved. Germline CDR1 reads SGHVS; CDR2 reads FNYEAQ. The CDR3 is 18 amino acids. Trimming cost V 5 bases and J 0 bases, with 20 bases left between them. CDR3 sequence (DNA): TGTGCCAGCAGCGCCTACGAAACGGGTTCCAGCTCCTACAATGAGCAGTTCTTC. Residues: CASSAYETGSSSYNEQFF.